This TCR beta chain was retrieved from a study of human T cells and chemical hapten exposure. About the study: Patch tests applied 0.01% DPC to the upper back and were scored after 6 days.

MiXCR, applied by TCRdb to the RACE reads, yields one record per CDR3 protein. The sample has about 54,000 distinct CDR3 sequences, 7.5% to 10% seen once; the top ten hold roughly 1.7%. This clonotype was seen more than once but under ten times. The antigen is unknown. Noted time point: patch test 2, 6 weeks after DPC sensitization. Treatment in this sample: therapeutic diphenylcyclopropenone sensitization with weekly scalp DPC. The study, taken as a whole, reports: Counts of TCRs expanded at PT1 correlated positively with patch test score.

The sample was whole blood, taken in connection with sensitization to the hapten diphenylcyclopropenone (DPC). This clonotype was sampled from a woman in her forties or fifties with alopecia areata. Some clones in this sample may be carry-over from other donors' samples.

The CDR3 protein is CASSLEREVTVTQYF. The CDR3 coding sequence is TGTGCCAGCAGTTTAGAGCGGGAGGTGACAGTGACCCAGTACTTC. The rearrangement joins TRBV28 to TRBJ2-5; 9 bases map to TRBD2. The junction had 8 bases not matched to a gene; V was cut back by 2 bases and J by 7 bases. Germline V lookup: CDR1 MDHEN, CDR2 SYDVKM. The CDR3 has 15 amino acids. The full variable domain, in which reference TRBV28 and TRBJ2-5 provide the parts outside the CDR3, is DVKVTQSSRYLVKRTGEKVFLECVQDMDHENMFWYRQDPGLGLRLIYFSYDVKMKEKGDIPEGYSVSREKKERFSLILESASTNQTSMYLCASSLEREVTVTQYFGPGTRLLVL.